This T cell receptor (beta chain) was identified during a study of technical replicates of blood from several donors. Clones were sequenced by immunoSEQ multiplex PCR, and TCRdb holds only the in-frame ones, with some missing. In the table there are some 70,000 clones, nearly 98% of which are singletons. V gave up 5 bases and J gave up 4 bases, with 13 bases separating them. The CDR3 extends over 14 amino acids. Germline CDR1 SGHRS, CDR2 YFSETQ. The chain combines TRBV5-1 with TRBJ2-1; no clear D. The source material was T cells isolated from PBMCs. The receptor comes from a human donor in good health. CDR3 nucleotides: TGCGCCAGCAGACCCCGAGAAAAATACAATGAGCAGTTCTTC. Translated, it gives CASRPREKYNEQFF.